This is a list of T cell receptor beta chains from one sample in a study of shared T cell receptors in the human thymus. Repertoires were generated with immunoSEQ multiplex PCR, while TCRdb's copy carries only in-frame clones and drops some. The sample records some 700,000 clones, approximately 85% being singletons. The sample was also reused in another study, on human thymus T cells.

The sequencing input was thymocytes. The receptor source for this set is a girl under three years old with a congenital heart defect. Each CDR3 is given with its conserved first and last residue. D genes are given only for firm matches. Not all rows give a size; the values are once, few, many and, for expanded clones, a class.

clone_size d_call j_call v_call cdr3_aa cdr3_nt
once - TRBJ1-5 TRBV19 CASIDSFNSNQPQHF TGTGCCAGTATTGACAGCTTTAATAGCAATCAGCCCCAGCATTTT
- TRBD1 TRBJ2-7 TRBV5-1 CASSKRTGYEQYF TGCGCCAGCAGCAAAAGGACAGGTTACGAGCAGTACTTC
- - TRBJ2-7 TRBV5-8 CASSLISAGLEQYF TGTGCCAGCAGCTTAATTTCGGCGGGCCTAGAGCAGTACTTC
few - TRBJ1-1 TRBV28 CASSGGGWDTEAFF TGTGCCAGCAGCGGGGGGGGGTGGGACACTGAAGCTTTCTTT
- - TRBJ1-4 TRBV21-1 CASSKGEGESEKLFF TGTGCCAGCAGCAAAGGGGAGGGGGAAAGTGAAAAACTGTTTTTT
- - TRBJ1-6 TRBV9 CASGEGGENYNSPLHF TGTGCCAGCGGGGAGGGCGGGGAGAACTATAATTCACCCCTCCACTTT
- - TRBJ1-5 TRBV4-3 CASSQTRLPNQPQHF TGCGCCAGCAGCCAAACCAGGTTACCCAATCAGCCCCAGCATTTT
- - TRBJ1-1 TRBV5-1 CASSLLRGGNTEAFF TGCGCCAGCAGCTTGTTACGGGGGGGGAACACTGAAGCTTTCTTT
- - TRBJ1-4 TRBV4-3 CASSQEFRGLIPNEKLFF TGCGCCAGCAGCCAAGAGTTCAGGGGCTTAATACCAAATGAAAAACTGTTTTTT
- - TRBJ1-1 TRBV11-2 CASSLGSEAFF TGTGCCAGCAGCTTGGGCTCTGAAGCTTTCTTT
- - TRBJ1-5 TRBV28 CASSRGLAEPQHF TGTGCCAGCAGCCGTGGTCTGGCGGAGCCCCAGCATTTT
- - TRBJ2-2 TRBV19 CASSFRSHRDKELFF TGTGCCAGTAGTTTTCGAAGCCACCGGGATAAGGAGCTGTTTTTT
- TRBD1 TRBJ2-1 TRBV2 CASSEFAGGSFYNEQFF TGTGCCAGCAGTGAATTTGCAGGGGGCAGTTTCTACAATGAGCAGTTCTTC
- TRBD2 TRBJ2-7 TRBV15 CATSRDRTSNSYEQYF TGTGCCACCAGCAGAGATCGGACTAGCAATTCCTACGAGCAGTACTTC
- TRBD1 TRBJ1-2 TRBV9 CASSNVPPTGTVAGYTF TGTGCCAGCAGCAACGTCCCCCCAACCGGGACAGTTGCGGGCTACACCTTC
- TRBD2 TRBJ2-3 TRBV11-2 CASSSIAGSSTDTQYF TGTGCCAGCAGCTCCATAGCGGGGTCTAGCACAGATACGCAGTATTTT
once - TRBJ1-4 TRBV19 CASSIIGRGGSEKLFF TGTGCCAGTAGTATTATTGGGAGGGGGGGCAGTGAAAAACTGTTTTTT
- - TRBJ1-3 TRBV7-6 CASSPNGGSGNTIYF TGTGCCAGCAGCCCCAATGGGGGGTCTGGAAACACCATATATTTT
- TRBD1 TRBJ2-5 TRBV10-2 CASKQGKSIETQYF TGCGCCAGCAAACAGGGGAAGTCTATCGAGACCCAGTACTTC
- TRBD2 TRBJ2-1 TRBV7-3 CASSLSVVPTSGGAKGDEQFF TGTGCCAGCAGCTTATCAGTGGTACCGACTAGCGGGGGGGCCAAAGGAGATGAGCAGTTCTTC
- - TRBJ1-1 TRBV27 CASGPIEGPNTEAFF TGTGCCAGCGGCCCGATAGAGGGCCCAAACACTGAAGCTTTCTTT
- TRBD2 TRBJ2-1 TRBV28 CASAPGLAGPSSYNEQFF TGTGCCAGCGCCCCAGGACTAGCGGGGCCCAGCTCCTACAATGAGCAGTTCTTC
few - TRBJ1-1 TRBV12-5 CASGFGSRDEAFF TGTGCTAGTGGTTTTGGGAGTAGGGATGAAGCTTTCTTT
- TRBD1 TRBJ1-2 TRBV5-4 CASSLGTVYGYTF TGTGCCAGCAGCTTAGGGACAGTCTATGGCTACACCTTC
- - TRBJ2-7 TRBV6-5 CASIARGRYEQYF TGTGCCAGCATCGCCAGGGGTCGCTACGAGCAGTACTTC
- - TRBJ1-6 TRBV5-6 CASSLTLGPLPGNSPLHF TGTGCCAGCAGCTTGACTCTGGGCCCTCTACCCGGCAATTCACCCCTCCACTTT
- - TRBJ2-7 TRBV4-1 CASSQVREQYF TGCGCCAGCAGCCAAGTGCGGGAGCAGTACTTC
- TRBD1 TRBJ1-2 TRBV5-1 CASSFNRGVLRTYGYTF TGTGCCAGCAGCTTCAACAGGGGCGTCTTAAGAACCTATGGCTACACCTTC
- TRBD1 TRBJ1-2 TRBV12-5 CASGFTGGPNYGYTF TGTGCTAGTGGTTTTACAGGGGGCCCTAACTATGGCTACACCTTC
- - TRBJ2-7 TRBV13 CATSQIGGDRPDYEQYF TGTGCCACCAGCCAAATAGGGGGAGACAGACCAGACTACGAGCAGTACTTC
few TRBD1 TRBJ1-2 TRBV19 CASTVAVRDRVKSKNYGYTF TGTGCCAGTACAGTGGCAGTTCGTGACAGGGTGAAATCTAAAAACTATGGCTACACCTTC
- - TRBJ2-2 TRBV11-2 CASSLENPDTGELFF TGTGCCAGCAGCTTAGAAAATCCGGACACCGGGGAGCTGTTTTTT
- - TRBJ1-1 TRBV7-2 CASSLGRTDTEAFF TGTGCCAGCAGCTTAGGACGGACAGACACTGAAGCTTTCTTT
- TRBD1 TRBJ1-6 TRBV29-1 CSAHLGTGGSPLHF TGCAGCGCTCACCTGGGGACAGGGGGCTCCCCCCTCCACTTT
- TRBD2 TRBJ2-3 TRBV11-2 CASRRGGDTDTQYF TGTGCCAGTCGACGCGGGGGTGACACAGATACGCAGTATTTT
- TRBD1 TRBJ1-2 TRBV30 CAWSVRGTAYGYTF TGTGCCTGGAGTGTTAGAGGGACAGCCTATGGCTACACCTTC
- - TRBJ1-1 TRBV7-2 CASSLTDRLNTEAFF TGTGCCAGCAGCTTAACCGACAGGTTAAACACTGAAGCTTTCTTT
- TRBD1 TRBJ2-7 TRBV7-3 CASSLTWHRDRGSYEQYF TGTGCCAGCAGCTTAACGTGGCACCGGGACAGGGGCTCCTACGAGCAGTACTTC
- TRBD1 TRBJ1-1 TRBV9 CASRGTGERATEAFF TGTGCCAGCAGGGGGACAGGGGAGCGGGCCACTGAAGCTTTCTTT
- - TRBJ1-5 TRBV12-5 CASGLVEEVPSQPQHF TGTGCTAGTGGTTTGGTGGAAGAGGTGCCCTCCCAGCCCCAGCATTTT
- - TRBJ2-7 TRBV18 CASSPRGAIYEQYF TGTGCCAGCTCACCACGCGGGGCCATCTACGAGCAGTACTTC
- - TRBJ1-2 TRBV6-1 CASSSTGHLFLGYTF TGTGCCAGCAGTTCGACAGGTCACCTCTTTCTTGGCTACACCTTC
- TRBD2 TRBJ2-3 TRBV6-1 CASSLSGGTDTQYF TGTGCCAGCAGTTTAAGCGGGGGCACAGATACGCAGTATTTT
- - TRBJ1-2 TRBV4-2 CASSQEGGGIYGYTF TGTGCCAGCAGCCAAGAGGGAGGAGGGATATATGGCTACACCTTC
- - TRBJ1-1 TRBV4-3 CASSQKGRQDNTEAFF TGCGCCAGCAGCCAAAAGGGAAGACAGGACAACACTGAAGCTTTCTTT
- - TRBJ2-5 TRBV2 CASRLSITKTQYF TGTGCCAGCAGACTATCTATAACCAAGACCCAGTACTTC
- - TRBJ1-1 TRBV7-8 CASSLVSQGNTEAFF TGTGCCAGCAGCTTAGTTTCTCAGGGGAACACTGAAGCTTTCTTT
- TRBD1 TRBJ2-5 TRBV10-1 CASSRMGQQSTQYF TGCGCCAGCAGCCGAATGGGACAGCAATCGACCCAGTACTTC
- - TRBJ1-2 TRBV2 CASSGRRQDGYTF TGTGCCAGCAGTGGCCGTCGACAGGATGGCTACACCTTC
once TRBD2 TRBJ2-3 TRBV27 CASSPSLRGADTQYF TGTGCCAGCAGTCCCAGTTTGCGGGGGGCAGATACGCAGTATTTT
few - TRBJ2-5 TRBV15 CATSREGGQQHETQYF TGTGCCACCAGCAGAGAGGGTGGACAGCAGCATGAGACCCAGTACTTC
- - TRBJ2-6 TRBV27 CASRPFTDGLSSGANVLTF TGTGCCAGCAGGCCCTTTACGGACGGACTGAGCTCTGGGGCCAACGTCCTGACTTTC
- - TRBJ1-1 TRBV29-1 CSVEDQRRGYGTEAFF TGCAGCGTTGAAGATCAGCGCAGGGGATATGGGACTGAAGCTTTCTTT